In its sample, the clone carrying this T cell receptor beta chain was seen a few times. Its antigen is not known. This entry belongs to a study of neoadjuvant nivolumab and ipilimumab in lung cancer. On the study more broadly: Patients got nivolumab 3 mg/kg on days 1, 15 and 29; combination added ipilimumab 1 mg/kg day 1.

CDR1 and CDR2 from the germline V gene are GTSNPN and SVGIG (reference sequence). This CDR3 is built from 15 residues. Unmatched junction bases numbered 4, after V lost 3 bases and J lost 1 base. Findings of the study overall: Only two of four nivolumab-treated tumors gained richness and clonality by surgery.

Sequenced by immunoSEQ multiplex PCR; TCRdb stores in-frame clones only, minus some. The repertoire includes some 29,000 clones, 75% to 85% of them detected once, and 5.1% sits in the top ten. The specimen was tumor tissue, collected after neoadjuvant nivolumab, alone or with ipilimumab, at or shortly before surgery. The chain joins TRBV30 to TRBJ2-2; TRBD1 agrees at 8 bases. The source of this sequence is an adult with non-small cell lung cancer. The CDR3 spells CAWRGGTGNTGELFF. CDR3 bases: TGTGCCTGGAGAGGTGGGACAGGGAACACCGGGGAGCTGTTTTTT. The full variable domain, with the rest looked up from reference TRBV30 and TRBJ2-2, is SQTIHQWPATLVQPVGSPLSLECTVEGTSNPNLYWYRQAAGRGLQLLFYSVGIGQISSEVPQNLSASRPQDRQFILSSKKLLLSDSGFYLCAWRGGTGNTGELFFGEGSRLTVL.